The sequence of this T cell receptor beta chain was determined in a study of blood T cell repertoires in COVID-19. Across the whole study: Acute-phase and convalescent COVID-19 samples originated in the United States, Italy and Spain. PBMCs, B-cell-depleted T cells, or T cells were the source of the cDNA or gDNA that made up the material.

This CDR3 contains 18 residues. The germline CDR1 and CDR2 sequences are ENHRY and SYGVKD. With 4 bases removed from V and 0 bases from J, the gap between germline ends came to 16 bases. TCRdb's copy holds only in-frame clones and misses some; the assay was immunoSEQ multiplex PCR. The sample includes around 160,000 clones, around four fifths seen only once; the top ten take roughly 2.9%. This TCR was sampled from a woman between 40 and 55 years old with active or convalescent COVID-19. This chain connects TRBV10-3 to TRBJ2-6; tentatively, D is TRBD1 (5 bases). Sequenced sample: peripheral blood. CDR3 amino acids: CAISGLDIQSSGANVLTF. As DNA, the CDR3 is TGTGCCATCAGTGGCTTGGACATCCAGAGCTCTGGGGCCAACGTCCTGACTTTC.